This T cell receptor (beta chain) is from a study of T cell responses to AZD1222 COVID-19 vaccine. Study-level results: Just a handful of AZD1222 recipients were seropositive at baseline. Repertoires were sampled only after the peak T cell response. The study found Spike-specific TCR breadth and depth rose after two AZD1222 doses. Spike-wide coverage was observed for vaccine-associated CD4 TCRs, with dominant responses at 160-218 and 743-854.

V gave up 0 bases and J gave up 3 bases, with 19 bases separating them. There are 17 residues in the CDR3. The germline V gene has CDR1 SGHDT and CDR2 YYEEEE. With respect to this clone: As yet, its antigen is unknown.

Produced via immunoSEQ multiplex PCR; TCRdb's table is partial and in-frame only. This table has some 100,000 clones, roughly 87% appearing once. The sequences come from peripheral blood, collected on day 0 of MenACWY control vaccination. V usage is TRBV5-6 and J usage is TRBJ2-7; D ambiguous. The TCR was taken from an adult in good health. CDR3 loop: CASSLGAERIRVYEQYF. The CDR3 bases are TGTGCCAGCAGCTTGGGGGCTGAGAGAATTCGGGTCTACGAGCAGTACTTC.